Each of the 25 T cell receptor beta chains below was sequenced from the same sample in a study of blood T cells in healthy people across ages. Sample-barcoded 5' priming and a J-beta primer mix drove a second PCR of roughly 7 to 11 cycles. TCRdb re-analysed the 5' RACE reads in MiXCR, keeping a single row per CDR3 protein. This table has hundreds of thousands of distinct CDR3 sequences, under 45% appearing once. Sequencing was done on a sample of blood. These receptors were taken from a man between 60 and 75 years old in good health.

Worth noting for this clonotype: It may be a read error: a sequence one base away is much more abundant. This chain links TRBV4-3 with TRBJ2-1; TRBD1 is a possible D gene (6 bases). Trimming removed 2 bases at V and 12 bases at J, with 14 bases between. The CDR3 covers 13 residues. Per germline, CDR1 LGHNA and CDR2 YSLEER. The CDR3 DNA reads as TGCGCCAGCAGCCAAAACAGGGCCGATGGGCAGTTCTTC. Its translation: CASSQNRADGQFF.

This clonotype was detected ten times or more. The genes are TRBV4-3 and TRBJ2-7, with D possibly being TRBD1 or TRBD2 (5 bases each). CDR3 length: 14 amino acids. Germline CDR1 LGHNA, CDR2 YSLEER. The V end lost 4 bases, the J end lost 7 bases, and 17 bases lay between the germline ends. The DNA of the CDR3 is TGCGCCAGCAGCCGGGGACCTTCTTCGGGGGAGCAGTACTTC. As protein: CASSRGPSSGEQYF.

The chain links TRBV2 to TRBJ2-1; 7 bases are shared with TRBD2. The CDR3 has 16 amino acids. V lost 4 bases and J lost 1; bases outside the gene matches: 7. CDR1 and CDR2 from the germline V gene are SNHLY and FYNNEI. CDR3 protein: CASSVWASGSYNEQFF. The DNA of the CDR3 is TGTGCCAGCAGTGTCTGGGCTAGCGGTTCCTACAATGAGCAGTTCTTC. The variable domain in full, completed from reference TRBV2 and TRBJ2-1, reads EPEVTQTPSHQVTQMGQEVILRCVPISNHLYFYWYRQILGQKVEFLVSFYNNEISEKSEIFDDQFSVERPDGSNFTLKIRSTKLEDSAMYFCASSVWASGSYNEQFFGPGTRLTVL.

The chain carries TRBV9 and TRBJ1-2, with a possible D match to TRBD1 (5 bases). CDR1 is SGDLS and CDR2 is YYNGEE in the germline V gene. This CDR3 spans 15 amino acids. The ends were cut back, 0 bases at V and 2 bases at J, with 11 bases in the middle. CDR3 loop: CASSVGWGGNYGYTF. CDR3 nucleotide sequence: TGTGCCAGCAGCGTAGGATGGGGGGGGAACTATGGCTACACCTTC. Together with reference TRBV9 and TRBJ1-2, the CDR3 gives the full variable domain: DSGVTQTPKHLITATGQRVTLRCSPRSGDLSVYWYQQSLDQGLQFLIQYYNGEERAKGNILERFSAQQFPDLHSELNLSSLELGDSALYFCASSVGWGGNYGYTFGSGTRLTVV.

The rearrangement joins TRBV4-3 to TRBJ1-6, with 10 bases identical to TRBD1. Per the germline V gene, CDR1 is LGHNA and CDR2 is YSLEER. There are 18 residues in the CDR3. Trimming at V came to 3 bases and at J to 8 bases, leaving 13 bases not matched to a gene. Written as DNA, the CDR3 is TGCGCCAGCAGCCAGGATCGGACTTTAGGGACAGGGGATTCACCCCTCCACTTT. Its translation: CASSQDRTLGTGDSPLHF.

This clonotype was counted a few times. The chain recombines TRBV15 with TRBJ2-1, with 9 bases fitting TRBD1. V trimming: 3 bases; J trimming: 6 bases; junction bases outside the gene matches: 6. Germline values: CDR1 LNHNV, CDR2 YYDKDF (reference sequence). The CDR3 runs 15 residues. The CDR3 reads CATSRGQGGGNEQFF. CDR3 in DNA: TGTGCCACCAGCAGGGGACAGGGAGGGGGCAATGAGCAGTTCTTC.

The chain links TRBV11-2 to TRBJ1-1, with unresolved D. V lost 5 bases to trimming and J lost 6 bases, with 13 bases between them. Per germline, CDR1 SGHAT and CDR2 FQNNGV. The CDR3 consists of 13 residues. CDR3 bases: TGTGCCAGCAGCCTGGTAACTTTGGCTGAAGCTTTCTTT. It codes for CASSLVTLAEAFF.

The rearrangement joins TRBV7-8 to TRBJ2-1, with D perhaps matching TRBD2 (7 bases). The CDR3 consists of 18 residues. The germline V and J ends were trimmed by 2 bases and 4 bases, with 21 bases remaining between them. CDR1 is SGHVS and CDR2 is FQNEAQ in the germline V gene. The CDR3 here is CASSLPGDSSGLYNEQFF. In DNA form, the CDR3 reads TGTGCCAGCAGCTTACCAGGGGACTCTAGCGGACTGTACAATGAGCAGTTCTTC.

In its sample, this clonotype was seen a few times. V and J are TRBV7-2 and TRBJ2-1, with D possibly called TRBD1 or TRBD2 (5 bases each). The CDR3 contains 15 residues. Trimming removed 3 bases at V and 6 bases at J, with 15 bases between. Looked up from germline, CDR1 is SGHTA and CDR2 is FQGNSA. CDR3 sequence reads: CASSFFSGGGNEQFF. The CDR3 bases are TGTGCCAGCAGCTTTTTCAGCGGTGGGGGCAATGAGCAGTTCTTC.

About this clonotype itself: At one end, the junction sequence differs from germline, possibly due to a read error. This chain links TRBV7-7 with TRBJ2-4; either TRBD1 or TRBD2 may supply D (5 bases each). The DNA end lines up better with TRBJ2-7; the J call may be wrong. The CDR3 covers 13 residues. Germline CDR1 reads SSHAT; CDR2 reads FNYEAQ (reference sequence). CDR3 sequence: CASSTGPAGEQYF. CDR3 in DNA: TGTGCTAGCAGCACGGGACCCGCGGGCGAGCAGTACTTC.

The chain recombines TRBV6-2 or TRBV6-3 with TRBJ2-5; TRBD2 is a possible D gene (5 bases). The CDR3 length is 15 residues. Germline CDR1 MNHEY, CDR2 SVGEGT. The germline V and J ends were trimmed by 6 bases and 2 bases, with 16 bases remaining between them. This chain's CDR3 is CASRWESGKQETQYF. The CDR3 region has the DNA TGTGCCAGCAGATGGGAAAGCGGCAAACAAGAGACCCAGTACTTC.

A few counts support this clonotype. This chain connects TRBV29-1 to TRBJ2-7, with D possibly called TRBD1 or TRBD2 (5 bases each). The germline V gene has CDR1 SQVTM and CDR2 ANQGSEA. This CDR3 comprises 17 residues. V shed 0 bases and J shed 3 bases, with 21 bases lying between them. The CDR3 DNA reads TGCAGCGTTGAAGATTTTGCCCGGGAAGGGGCGGACTACGAGCAGTACTTC. Protein product: CSVEDFAREGADYEQYF.

V usage is TRBV7-2 and J usage is TRBJ1-5; D is undetermined. There are 14 residues in the CDR3. With 1 base removed from V and 2 bases from J, the gap between germline ends came to 6 bases. Germline CDR1 reads SGHTA; CDR2 reads FQGNSA. The CDR3 loop reads CASSLDTGNQPQHF. The CDR3, as DNA: TGTGCCAGCAGCTTAGACACCGGCAATCAGCCCCAGCATTTT. Full variable domain (remainder filled in from reference TRBV7-2 and TRBJ1-5): GAGVSQSPSNKVTEKGKDVELRCDPISGHTALYWYRQSLGQGLEFLIYFQGNSAPDKSGLPSDRFSAERTGGSVSTLTIQRTQQEDSAVYLCASSLDTGNQPQHFGDGTRLSIL.

This clonotype has just a few counts. The chain links TRBV27 to TRBJ2-1, with 8 bases matching TRBD1. CDR1 is MNHEY, CDR2 SMNVEV, per germline (reference sequence). J gave up 4 bases and V 1 base, and 6 bases lay outside the gene matches. CDR3 size: 16 residues. CDR3 nucleotide sequence: TGTGCCAGCAGTTTATTCGGGACAGGACTATACAATGAGCAGTTCTTC. Protein sequence: CASSLFGTGLYNEQFF.

The V and J genes are TRBV10-3 and TRBJ1-5, with D possibly being TRBD1 (5 bases). CDR3 length: 16 amino acids. V gave up 0 bases and J gave up 2 bases, with 11 bases separating them. Germline loops: CDR1 ENHRY, CDR2 SYGVKD. The DNA of the CDR3 is TGTGCCATCAGTGAGTCCGATAGGGGTGGCAATCAGCCCCAGCATTTT. It is translated as CAISESDRGGNQPQHF.

In this sample, this clonotype turned up a few times. The rearrangement links TRBV12-3 or TRBV12-4 to TRBJ2-7; 8 bases line up with TRBD1. The end of the DNA is better explained by TRBJ2-5, so the J call may be wrong. The CDR3 sequence is 14 residues long. CDR3 protein: CASSQGQVVETQYF. CDR3 in DNA: TGTGCCAGCAGTCAGGGACAGGTAGTAGAGACCCAGTACTTC.

This clonotype was observed a handful of times. V gene TRBV12-3 or TRBV12-4 combines with J gene TRBJ2-5; D remains unclear. The germline V and J ends were trimmed by 3 bases and 7 bases, with 9 bases remaining between them. This CDR3 has 12 residues. The CDR3 region is CASSFDIPTQYF. CDR3 nucleotides: TGTGCCAGCAGTTTCGATATTCCGACCCAGTACTTC.

This clonotype was seen ten or more times. The chain joins TRBV5-1 to TRBJ2-4; D is undetermined. CDR3 length: 14 amino acids. V lost 0 bases and J 1 base, leaving 5 bases between the germline ends. Germline V gene data show CDR1 as SGHRS and CDR2 as YFSETQ. The CDR3 loop reads CASSLAGAKNIQYF. The CDR3 DNA sequence: TGCGCCAGCAGCTTGGCCGGGGCCAAAAACATTCAGTACTTC.

This clonotype has a handful of counts. The V and J genes are TRBV4-3 and TRBJ2-3; 11 bases fit TRBD2. Trimming cost V 4 bases and J 0 bases; bases outside gene matches: 9. The CDR3 is made up of 18 amino acids. Germline CDR1 reads LGHNA; CDR2 reads YSLEER. Written as DNA, the CDR3 is TGCGCCAGCAGCCGGGAGGCTAGCGGGGGGTCTAGCACAGATACGCAGTATTTT. It codes for CASSREASGGSSTDTQYF.

In its sample, this clonotype was seen once. V usage is TRBV29-1 and J usage is TRBJ2-1, with D possibly being TRBD2 (6 bases). The CDR3 totals 11 residues. Germline CDR1 SQVTM, CDR2 ANQGSEA. The ends were cut back, 3 bases at V and 10 bases at J, with 10 bases in the middle. CDR3 sequence reads: CSVEEGREQFF. The CDR3 nucleotides are TGCAGCGTTGAGGAGGGAAGGGAGCAGTTCTTC.

This clonotype was counted between two and nine times. The chain recombines TRBV7-4 with TRBJ1-6, with TRBD1 identical over 7 bases. Trimming cost V 4 bases and J 7 bases; bases outside gene matches: 31. Germline CDR1 reads SGHVT; CDR2 reads SQSDAQ. The CDR3 is 23 amino acids. This chain's CDR3 is CASSSIVLIPPPTEDRENSPLHF. In nucleotides, the CDR3 is TGTGCCAGCAGCTCTATCGTCTTGATTCCCCCCCCAACCGAAGACAGGGAGAATTCACCCCTCCACTTT.

The chain joins TRBV5-5 to TRBJ2-3; weak D call: TRBD2 (7 bases). The CDR3 extends over 16 amino acids. Germline V gene sequence: CDR1 SGHKS, CDR2 YYEKEE (reference sequence). Trimming took off 2 bases at V and 2 bases at J, with 15 bases between the two ends. CDR3 in DNA: TGTGCCAGCAGCTTAGGGGGGGGCTACGACACAGATACGCAGTATTTT. This codes for CASSLGGGYDTDTQYF.

This clonotype was seen a handful of times. The J gene is TRBJ2-7, the V gene TRBV7-2, with D possibly being TRBD1 or TRBD2 (7 bases each). The germline gives CDR1 SGHTA, CDR2 FQGNSA. V was shortened by 3 bases and J by 2 bases, with 14 bases between the two germline ends. The CDR3 is made up of 15 amino acids. CDR3 loop: CASSFRQGGPYEQYF. The CDR3 bases are TGTGCCAGCAGCTTCAGACAGGGAGGGCCCTACGAGCAGTACTTC.

This clonotype has more than one count but fewer than ten. The chain is built from TRBV5-6 and TRBJ2-7, with D perhaps matching TRBD1 or TRBD2 (5 bases each). Deletions cut 4 bases from V and 1 base from J, with 12 bases between. The length of the CDR3 is 14 residues. CDR1 is SGHDT and CDR2 is YYEEEE in the germline V gene. CDR3 region: CASSTSGTSYEQYF. The CDR3 nucleotides read TGTGCCAGCAGCACGTCGGGGACGTCCTACGAGCAGTACTTC.

This clonotype has just a few counts. The chain joins TRBV7-7 to TRBJ2-5; TRBD1 might be the D (6 bases). The CDR3 loop spans 14 amino acids. CDR1 is SSHAT, CDR2 FNYEAQ, per germline (reference sequence). Trimming shortened V by 4 bases and J by 2 bases, and 11 bases separated the two germline ends. The CDR3 loop is CASSSQGKQETQYF. The CDR3 region has the DNA TGTGCCAGCAGCTCACAGGGAAAACAAGAGACCCAGTACTTC.